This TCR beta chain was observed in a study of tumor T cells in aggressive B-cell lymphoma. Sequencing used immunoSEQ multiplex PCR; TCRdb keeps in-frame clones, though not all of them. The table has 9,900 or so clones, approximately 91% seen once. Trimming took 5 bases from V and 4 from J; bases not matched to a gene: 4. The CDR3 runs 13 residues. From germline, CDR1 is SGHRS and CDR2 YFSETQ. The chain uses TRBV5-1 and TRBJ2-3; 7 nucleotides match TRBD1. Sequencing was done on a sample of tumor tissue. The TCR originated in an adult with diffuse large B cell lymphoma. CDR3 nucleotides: TGCGCCAGCAGGAAGGGGGCGGCAGATACGCAGTATTTT. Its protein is CASRKGAADTQYF.